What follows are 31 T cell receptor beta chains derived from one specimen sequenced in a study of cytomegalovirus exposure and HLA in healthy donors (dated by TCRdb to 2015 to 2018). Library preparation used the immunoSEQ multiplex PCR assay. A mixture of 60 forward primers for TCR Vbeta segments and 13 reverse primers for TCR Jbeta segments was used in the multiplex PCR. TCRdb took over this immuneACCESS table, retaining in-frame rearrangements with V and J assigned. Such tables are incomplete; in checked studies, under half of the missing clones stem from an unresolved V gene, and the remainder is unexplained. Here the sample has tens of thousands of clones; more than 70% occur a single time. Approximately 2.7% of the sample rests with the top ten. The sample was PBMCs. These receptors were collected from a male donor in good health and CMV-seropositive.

CDR3 sequence reads: CASSRGTGYQPQHF. The CDR3 coding sequence is TGTGCCAGTAGTAGAGGGACAGGTTATCAGCCCCAGCATTTT. V usage is TRBV19 and J usage is TRBJ1-5; 8 bases are shared with TRBD1. V lost 4 bases to trimming and J lost 5 bases; unmatched junction nucleotides: 4. The CDR3 is 14 residues long. Germline V gene data show CDR1 as LNHDA and CDR2 as SQIVND (reference sequence).

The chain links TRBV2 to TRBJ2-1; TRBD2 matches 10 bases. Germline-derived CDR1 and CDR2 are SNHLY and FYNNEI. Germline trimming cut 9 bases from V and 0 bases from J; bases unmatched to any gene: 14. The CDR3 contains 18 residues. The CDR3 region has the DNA TGTGCCAGAGCGGGAGGGCCCCCTACACGATTCTCCTACAATGAGCAGTTCTTC. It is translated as CARAGGPPTRFSYNEQFF.

The CDR3: CASSFSPLNTEAFF. CDR3 nucleotide sequence: TGTGCCAGCAGTTTTTCCCCCTTGAACACTGAAGCTTTCTTT. The chain links TRBV27 to TRBJ1-1, with D hard to call. The V and J ends lost 3 bases and 0 bases respectively, with 8 bases between them. Germline assignment: CDR1 MNHEY and CDR2 SMNVEV (reference sequence). The CDR3 consists of 14 residues.

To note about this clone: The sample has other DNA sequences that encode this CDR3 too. The CDR3 loop is CASSSFYEQYF. CDR3 nucleotides: TGTGCCAGCAGCTCCTTCTACGAGCAGTACTTC. V and J are TRBV27 and TRBJ2-7; no reliable D call. Trimming took 6 bases from V and 3 from J, leaving 6 bases between them. The germline V gene has CDR1 MNHEY and CDR2 SMNVEV (reference sequence). The CDR3 has 11 amino acids.

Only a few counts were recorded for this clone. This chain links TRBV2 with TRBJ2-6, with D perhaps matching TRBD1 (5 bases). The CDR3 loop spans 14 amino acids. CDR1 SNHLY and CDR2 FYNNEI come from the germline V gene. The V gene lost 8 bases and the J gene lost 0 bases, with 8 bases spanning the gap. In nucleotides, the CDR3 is TGTGCCAGCCGCAGGGACTCTGGGGCCAACGTCCTGACTTTC. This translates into CASRRDSGANVLTF.

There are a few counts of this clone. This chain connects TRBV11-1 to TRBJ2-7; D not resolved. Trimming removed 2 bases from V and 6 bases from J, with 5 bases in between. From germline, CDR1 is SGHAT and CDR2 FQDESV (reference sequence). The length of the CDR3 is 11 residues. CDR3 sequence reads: CASSLPGEQYF. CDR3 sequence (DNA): TGTGCCAGCAGCTTACCGGGCGAGCAGTACTTC.

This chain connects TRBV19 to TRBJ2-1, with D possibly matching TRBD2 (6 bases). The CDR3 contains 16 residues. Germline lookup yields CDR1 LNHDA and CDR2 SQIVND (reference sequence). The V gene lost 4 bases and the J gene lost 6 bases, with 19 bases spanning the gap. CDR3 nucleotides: TGTGCCAGTAGTAGTACGGGACTCTCGGGAATCAATGAGCAGTTCTTC. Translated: CASSSTGLSGINEQFF.

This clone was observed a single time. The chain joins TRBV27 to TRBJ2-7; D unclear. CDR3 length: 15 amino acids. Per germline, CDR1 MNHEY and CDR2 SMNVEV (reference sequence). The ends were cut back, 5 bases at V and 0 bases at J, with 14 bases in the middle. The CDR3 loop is CASSHAGSPSYEQYF. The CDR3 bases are TGTGCCAGCAGTCACGCAGGATCACCCTCCTACGAGCAGTACTTC.

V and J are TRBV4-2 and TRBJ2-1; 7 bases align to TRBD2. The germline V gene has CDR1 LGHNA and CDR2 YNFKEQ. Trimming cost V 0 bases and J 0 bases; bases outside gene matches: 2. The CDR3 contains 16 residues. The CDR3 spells CASSQETGGSYNEQFF. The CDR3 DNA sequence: TGTGCCAGCAGCCAAGAGACGGGAGGCTCCTACAATGAGCAGTTCTTC.

The DNA of the CDR3 is TGTGCCAGCAGCAAAGTTAGGGAGCGACAGGGCCTTTGGAAAAAACTGTTTTTT. Its translation is CASSKVRERQGLWKKLFF. This chain links TRBV21-1 with TRBJ1-4; the D call of TRBD1 is as the table states it, not checked on the DNA. TRBV21-1 is a known pseudogene. The CDR3 covers 18 residues.

The CDR3 DNA sequence: TGTGCCAGCAGCTTAGGGCGGGGTCAGGGTCAGCCCCAGCATTTT. As protein: CASSLGRGQGQPQHF. The chain carries TRBV7-2 and TRBJ1-5; tentatively, D is TRBD1 (5 bases). This CDR3 spans 15 amino acids. Between the trimmed V and J ends, which lost 1 base and 6 bases, there was a span of 13 bases. The germline V gene encodes CDR1 SGHTA and CDR2 FQGNSA.

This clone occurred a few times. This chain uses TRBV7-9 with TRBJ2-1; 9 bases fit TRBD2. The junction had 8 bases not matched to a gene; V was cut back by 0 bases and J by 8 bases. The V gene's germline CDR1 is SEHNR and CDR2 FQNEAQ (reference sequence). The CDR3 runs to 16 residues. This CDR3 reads CASSLAGLAGYYEQFF. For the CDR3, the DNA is TGTGCCAGCAGCTTAGCGGGGCTAGCGGGGTACTATGAGCAGTTCTTC.

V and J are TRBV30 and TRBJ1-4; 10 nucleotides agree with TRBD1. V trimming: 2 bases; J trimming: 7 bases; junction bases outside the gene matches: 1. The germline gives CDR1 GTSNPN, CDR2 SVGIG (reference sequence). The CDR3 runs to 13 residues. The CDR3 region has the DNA TGTGCCTGGAGTTGGGACAGGGGTGAAAAACTGTTTTTT. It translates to CAWSWDRGEKLFF.

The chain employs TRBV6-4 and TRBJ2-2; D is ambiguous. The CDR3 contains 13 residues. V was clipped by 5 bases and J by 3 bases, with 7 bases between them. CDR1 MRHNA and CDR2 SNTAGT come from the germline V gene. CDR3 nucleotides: TGTGCCAGCAGTTCGCAGGACACCGGGGAGCTGTTTTTT. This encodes CASSSQDTGELFF.

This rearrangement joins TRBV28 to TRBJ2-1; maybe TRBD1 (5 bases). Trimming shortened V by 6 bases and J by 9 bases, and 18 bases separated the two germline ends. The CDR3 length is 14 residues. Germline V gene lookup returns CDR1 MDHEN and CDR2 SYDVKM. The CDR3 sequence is CASRIEGAFGEQFF. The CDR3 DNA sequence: TGTGCCAGCAGGATAGAAGGGGCCTTTGGTGAGCAGTTCTTC. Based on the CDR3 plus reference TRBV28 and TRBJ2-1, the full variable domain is DVKVTQSSRYLVKRTGEKVFLECVQDMDHENMFWYRQDPGLGLRLIYFSYDVKMKEKGDIPEGYSVSREKKERFSLILESASTNQTSMYLCASRIEGAFGEQFFGPGTRLTVL.

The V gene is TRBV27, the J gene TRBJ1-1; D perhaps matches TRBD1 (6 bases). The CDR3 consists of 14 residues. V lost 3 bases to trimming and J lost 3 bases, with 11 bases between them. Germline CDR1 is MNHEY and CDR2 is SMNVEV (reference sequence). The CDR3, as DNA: TGTGCCAGCAGTTTGAACAGGGTGGACACTGAAGCTTTCTTT. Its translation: CASSLNRVDTEAFF.

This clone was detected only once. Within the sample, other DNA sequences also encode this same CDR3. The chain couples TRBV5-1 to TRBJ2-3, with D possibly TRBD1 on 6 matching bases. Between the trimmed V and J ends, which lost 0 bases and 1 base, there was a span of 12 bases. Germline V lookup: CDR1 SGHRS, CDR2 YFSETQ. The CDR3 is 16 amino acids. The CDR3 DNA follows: TGCGCCAGCAGCTTGGAGTCGGCAGGGGGCACAGATACGCAGTATTTT. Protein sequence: CASSLESAGGTDTQYF.

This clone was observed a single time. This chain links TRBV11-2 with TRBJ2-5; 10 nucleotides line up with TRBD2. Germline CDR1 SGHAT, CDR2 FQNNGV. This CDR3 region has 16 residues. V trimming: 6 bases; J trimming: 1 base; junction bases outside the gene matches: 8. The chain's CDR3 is CASRAPSGSSQETQYF. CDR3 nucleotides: TGTGCCAGCAGGGCACCTAGCGGGAGCTCCCAAGAGACCCAGTACTTC.

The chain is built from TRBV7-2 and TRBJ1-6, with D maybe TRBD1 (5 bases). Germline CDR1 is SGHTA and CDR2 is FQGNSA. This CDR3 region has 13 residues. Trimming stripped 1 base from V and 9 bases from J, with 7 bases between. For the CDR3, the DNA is TGTGCCAGCAGCTTAGGGGGGGGTTCACCCCTCCACTTT. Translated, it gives CASSLGGGSPLHF.

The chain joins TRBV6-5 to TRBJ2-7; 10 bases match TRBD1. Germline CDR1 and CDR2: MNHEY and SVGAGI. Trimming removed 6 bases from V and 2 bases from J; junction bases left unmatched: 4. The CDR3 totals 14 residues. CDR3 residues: CASRRTGGAYEQYF. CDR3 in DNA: TGTGCCAGCAGACGGACAGGGGGAGCCTACGAGCAGTACTTC.

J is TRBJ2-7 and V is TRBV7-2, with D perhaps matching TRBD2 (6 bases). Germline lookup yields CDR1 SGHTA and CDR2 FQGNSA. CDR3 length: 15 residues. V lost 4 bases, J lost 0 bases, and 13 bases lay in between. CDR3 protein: CASSWDSGSSYEQYF. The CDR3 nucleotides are TGTGCCAGCAGCTGGGATAGCGGATCCTCCTACGAGCAGTACTTC.

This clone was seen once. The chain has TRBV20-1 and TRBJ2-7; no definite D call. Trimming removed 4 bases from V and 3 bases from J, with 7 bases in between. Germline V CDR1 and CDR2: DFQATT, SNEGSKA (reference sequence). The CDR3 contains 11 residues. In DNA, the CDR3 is TGCAGTGCTACTAGTGTCTACGAGCAGTACTTC. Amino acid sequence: CSATSVYEQYF.

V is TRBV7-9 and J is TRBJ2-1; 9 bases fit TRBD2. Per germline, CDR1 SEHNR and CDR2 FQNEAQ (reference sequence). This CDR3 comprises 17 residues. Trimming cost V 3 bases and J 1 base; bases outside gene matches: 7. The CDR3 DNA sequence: TGTGCCAGCAGCTTCCCTAGCGGGGAGCGGTCCTACAATGAGCAGTTCTTC. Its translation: CASSFPSGERSYNEQFF.

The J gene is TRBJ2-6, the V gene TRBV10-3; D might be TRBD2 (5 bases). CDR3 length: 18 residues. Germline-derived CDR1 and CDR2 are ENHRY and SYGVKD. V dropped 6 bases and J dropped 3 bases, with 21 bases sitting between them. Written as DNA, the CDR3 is TGTGCCATCAGCGATACTACTAGAGAGAAGGGTGGGGCCAACGTCCTGACTTTC. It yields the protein CAISDTTREKGGANVLTF.

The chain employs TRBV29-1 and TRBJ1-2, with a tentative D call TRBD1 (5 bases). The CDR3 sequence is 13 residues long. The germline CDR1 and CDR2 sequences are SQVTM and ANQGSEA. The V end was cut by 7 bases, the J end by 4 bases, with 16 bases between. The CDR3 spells CSAPDGGSYGYTF. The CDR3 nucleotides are TGCAGCGCCCCTGACGGGGGGTCCTATGGCTACACCTTC.

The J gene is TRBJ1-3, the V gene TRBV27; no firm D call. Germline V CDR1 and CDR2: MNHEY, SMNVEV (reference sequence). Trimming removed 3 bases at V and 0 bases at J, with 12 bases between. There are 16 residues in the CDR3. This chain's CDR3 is CASSFTRVTSGNTIYF. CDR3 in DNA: TGTGCCAGCAGTTTTACTCGCGTTACCTCTGGAAACACCATATATTTT.

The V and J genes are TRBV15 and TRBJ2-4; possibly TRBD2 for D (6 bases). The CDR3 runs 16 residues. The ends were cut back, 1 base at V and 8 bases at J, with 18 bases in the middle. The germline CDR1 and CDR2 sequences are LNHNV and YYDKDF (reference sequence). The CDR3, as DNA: TGTGCCACCAGCAGAGCTTTATCCGGGGGTTTAGACATTCAGTACTTC. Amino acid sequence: CATSRALSGGLDIQYF.

This chain's CDR3 is CAISETSGIPEQFF. The CDR3 DNA reads TGTGCCATCAGTGAGACTAGCGGGATCCCTGAGCAGTTCTTC. This chain links TRBV10-3 with TRBJ2-1, with 10 nucleotides matching TRBD2. Germline-derived CDR1 and CDR2 are ENHRY and SYGVKD. The CDR3 is made up of 14 amino acids. V gave up 2 bases and J gave up 9 bases; unmatched junction bases: 4.

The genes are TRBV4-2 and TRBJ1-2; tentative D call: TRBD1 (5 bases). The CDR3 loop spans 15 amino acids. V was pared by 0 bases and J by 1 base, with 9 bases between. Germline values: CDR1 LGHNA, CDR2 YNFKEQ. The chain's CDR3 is CASSQERGFNYGYTF. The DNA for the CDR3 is TGTGCCAGCAGCCAAGAGCGGGGGTTTAACTATGGCTACACCTTC.

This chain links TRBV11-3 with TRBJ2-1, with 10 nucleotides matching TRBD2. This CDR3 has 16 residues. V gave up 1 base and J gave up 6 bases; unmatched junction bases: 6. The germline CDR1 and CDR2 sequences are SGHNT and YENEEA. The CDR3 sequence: CASSLVAGGRGNEQFF. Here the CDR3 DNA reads TGTGCCAGCAGCTTAGTAGCGGGGGGCAGGGGCAATGAGCAGTTCTTC.

The DNA for the CDR3 is TGTGCCAGCACCACCCCCGAGAATGAGCAGTTCTTC. Translating gives CASTTPENEQFF. V usage is TRBV7-9 and J usage is TRBJ2-1; no firm D call. The CDR3 sequence is 12 residues long. The V end lost 7 bases, the J end lost 7 bases, and 11 bases lay between the germline ends. CDR1 SEHNR and CDR2 FQNEAQ come from the germline V gene (reference sequence).